This section outlines one T cell receptor (beta chain) sequence together with its context. Both 60 Vbeta primers and 13 Jbeta primers went into the PCR. The repertoire was sequenced with immunoSEQ multiplex PCR; TCRdb's copy has only in-frame clones and lacks some. Altogether 200,000 or so clones are present, around 81% being singletons, with the ten largest covering 2.1%. CDR3 size: 15 residues. Germline V gene sequence: CDR1 SNHLY, CDR2 FYNNEI. J lost 3 bases, V lost 4 bases, and 8 bases had no gene match. The source of the sample is a study of cytomegalovirus exposure and HLA in healthy donors. The TCR comes from a woman aged 18-29 years in good health and CMV-seropositive. The chain recombines TRBV2 with TRBJ2-7; 8 bases map to TRBD1. Material for sequencing was PBMCs. CDR3 DNA sequence: TGTGCCAGCAGTGGGGGACAGGTAATAATCTACGAGCAGTACTTC. Translating it yields CASSGGQVIIYEQYF.